One and the same sample provided the 5 T cell receptor beta chains below, sequenced in a study of shared clonotypes between healthy human individuals. Repertoires were generated with immunoSEQ multiplex PCR, while TCRdb's copy carries only in-frame clones and drops some. The sample consists of some 580,000 clones, more than 95% of them appearing once. The source material was naive CD4+ T cells sorted from blood. Described subset: CD45RA+ positively selected. The source is a woman aged 25 to 39 in good health.

This chain connects TRBV15 to TRBJ1-5, with D maybe TRBD1 (5 bases). V shed 8 bases and J shed 10 bases, with 24 bases lying between them. Per germline, CDR1 LNHNV and CDR2 YYDKDF (reference sequence). This CDR3 is built from 15 residues. CDR3 sequence reads: CATGAWQGLSGPQHF. The DNA of the CDR3 is TGTGCCACCGGAGCGTGGCAGGGCCTGAGCGGCCCCCAGCATTTT.

The CDR3, as DNA: TGTGCCAGCAGCTCATCCGGCGGCGCCCGGAGCAATCAGCCCCAGCATTTT. Its protein product is CASSSSGGARSNQPQHF. The V gene is TRBV7-8, the J gene TRBJ1-5; the D is unclear. Looked up from germline, CDR1 is SGHVS and CDR2 is FQNEAQ. This CDR3 is built from 17 residues. V was trimmed by 4 bases and J by 1 base, leaving 17 bases between them.

The rearrangement links TRBV28 to TRBJ1-4, with D perhaps TRBD1 (5 bases). The CDR3 sequence is 15 residues long. Per germline, CDR1 MDHEN and CDR2 SYDVKM. V was trimmed by 5 bases and J by 0 bases, leaving 10 bases between them. CDR3 protein: CASSLPQATNEKLFF. Written as DNA, the CDR3 is TGTGCCAGCAGTCTCCCACAGGCAACTAATGAAAAACTGTTTTTT.

The CDR3 spells CASSPPGGVAFF. For the CDR3, the DNA is TGTGCCAGCAGCCCCCCTGGCGGAGTAGCTTTCTTT. The chain uses TRBV25-1 and TRBJ1-1; D gene uncertain. The germline CDR1 and CDR2 sequences are MGHDK and SYGVNS. The V and J ends lost 6 bases and 10 bases respectively, with 15 bases between them. The CDR3 covers 12 residues.

This chain uses TRBV5-1 with TRBJ2-5; 7 bases line up with TRBD1. CDR1 and CDR2 from the germline V gene are SGHRS and YFSETQ. Losses at the gene ends were 4 bases for V and 5 bases for J; bases not matched to a gene: 5. This CDR3 contains 13 residues. This CDR3 is CASSAQGYETQYF. DNA for the CDR3: TGCGCCAGCAGCGCACAGGGGTATGAGACCCAGTACTTC.